The sequence of this T cell receptor beta chain was determined in a study of T cell changes during pregnancy in multiple sclerosis. The CDR3 runs 16 residues. V was trimmed by 5 bases and J by 4 bases, leaving 17 bases between them. CDR1 LNHDA and CDR2 SQIVND come from the germline V gene (reference sequence). Using immunoSEQ multiplex PCR, the repertoire was profiled, and TCRdb retains in-frame clones only, with some absent. Here the sample spans 80,000 to 100,000 clones, around 92% being singletons. This chain links TRBV19 with TRBJ1-4, with D perhaps matching TRBD1 (6 bases). The specimen was peripheral blood, collected after pregnancy. The sequence came from a female donor in good health, enrolled as a control in a pregnancy study. As DNA, the CDR3 is TGTGCCAGTAGTTCCCTCGGACAGAAACTTAATGAAAAACTGTTTTTT. This encodes CASSSLGQKLNEKLFF.